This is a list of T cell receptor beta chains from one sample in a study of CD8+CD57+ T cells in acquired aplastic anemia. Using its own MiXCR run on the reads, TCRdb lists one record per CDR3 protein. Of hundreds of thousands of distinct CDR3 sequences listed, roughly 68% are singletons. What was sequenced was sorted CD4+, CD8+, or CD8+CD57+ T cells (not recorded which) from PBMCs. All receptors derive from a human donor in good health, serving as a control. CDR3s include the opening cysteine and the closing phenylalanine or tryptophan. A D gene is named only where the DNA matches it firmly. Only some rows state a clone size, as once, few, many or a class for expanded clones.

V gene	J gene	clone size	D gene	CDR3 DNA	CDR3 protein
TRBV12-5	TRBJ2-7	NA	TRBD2	TGTGCCAGCAGCTCTGGGACTAGCGGTATCTACGAGCAGTACTTC	CASSSGTSGIYEQYF
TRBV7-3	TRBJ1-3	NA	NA	TGTGCCAGCAGTGTCGGCGGAATTGGCAACACCATATATTTT	CASSVGGIGNTIYF
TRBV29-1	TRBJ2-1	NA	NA	TGCAGCGTTGAAGATCAGGGCAGCTTC	CSVEDQGSF
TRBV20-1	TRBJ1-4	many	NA	TGCAGTGCCTCCCCCTCCGGTGGCTTCGAAGGTGGAAAACTGTTTTTT	CSASPSGGFEGGKLFF
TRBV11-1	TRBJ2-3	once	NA	TGTGCCAGCAGCGGTAGCCCCTCTGGAAACACCGATACGCAGTATTTT	CASSGSPSGNTDTQYF
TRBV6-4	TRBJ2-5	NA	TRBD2	TGTGCCAGCGGGACCGACTACCTAGCGGGGGGTTCTGAGACCCAGTACTTC	CASGTDYLAGGSETQYF
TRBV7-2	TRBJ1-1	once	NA	TGTGCCAGCAGCCGACCACCGGGGAACGCTGAAGCTTTCTTT	CASSRPPGNAEAFF
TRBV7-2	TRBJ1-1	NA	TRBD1	TGTGCCAGCAGCCCAGGGGGGGGTGCCACTGAAGCTTTCTTT	CASSPGGGATEAFF
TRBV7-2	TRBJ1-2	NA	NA	TGTGCCAGCAGCCAAAGAGGTGGGGGGGGTAACCAAGACATGCTATCGAGCTATGGCTACACCTTC	CASSQRGGGGNQDMLSSYGYTF
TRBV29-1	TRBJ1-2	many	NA	TGCAGCGTTGATGGCAGCTATGGCTACACCTTC	CSVDGSYGYTF
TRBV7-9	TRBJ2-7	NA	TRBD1	TGTGCCAGCAGCTTTGGGACAGGCTACGAGCAGTACTTC	CASSFGTGYEQYF
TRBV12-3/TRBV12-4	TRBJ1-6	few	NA	TGTGCCAGCAGTTTGGAGGGGACTCTCCACTTT	CASSLEGTLHF
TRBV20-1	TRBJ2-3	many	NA	TGCAGTGCCGAAGGTGGGCGGGGACGAACAGATACGCAGTATTTT	CSAEGGRGRTDTQYF
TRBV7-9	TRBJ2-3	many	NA	TGTGCCAGCAGCTTTAACCGGGGGTCTAGCACAGATACGCAGTATTTT	CASSFNRGSSTDTQYF
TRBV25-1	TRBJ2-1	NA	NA	TGTGCCAGCAGTGACTCCGGGGGCGGGGATGAGCAGTTCTTC	CASSDSGGGDEQFF
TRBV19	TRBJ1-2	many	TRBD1	TGTGCCAGTAGTTCCCGGACAGGGGAGGTTTCTAACTATGGCTACACCTTC	CASSSRTGEVSNYGYTF
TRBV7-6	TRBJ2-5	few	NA	TGTGCCAGCAGCTTCGGCGCCCAAGAGACCCAGTACTTC	CASSFGAQETQYF
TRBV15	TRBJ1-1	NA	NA	TGTGTCACCAGCAGAGATTGGGCATTGGGAGGCATTGAAGCTTTCTTT	CVTSRDWALGGIEAFF
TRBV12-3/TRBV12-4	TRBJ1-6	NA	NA	TGTGCCAGCAGACGCATGAGCTCCTATAATTCACCCCTCCACTTT	CASRRMSSYNSPLHF
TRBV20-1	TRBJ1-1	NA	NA	TGCAGTGCTAGAGGATACAGTGAAGCTTTCTTT	CSARGYSEAFF
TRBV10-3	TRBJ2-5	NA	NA	TGTGCCATCAGCACAGATCAAGAGACCCAGTACTTC	CAISTDQETQYF
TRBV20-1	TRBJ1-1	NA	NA	TGCAGTCTAAGACAGGCTGCAACTAATGAAGCTTTCTTT	CSLRQAATNEAFF